The clone carrying this T cell receptor (beta chain) has ten or more counts. What it binds is unknown. The sample is drawn from a study of CD8+CD57+ T cells in acquired aplastic anemia. Whole-study context: The mean DNA yield obtained from sorted CD4+ and CD8+ cells came to approximately 3.2 ug.

Per the germline V gene, CDR1 is SGHKS and CDR2 is YYEKEE (reference sequence). V lost 2 bases to trimming and J lost 2 bases, with 10 bases between them. The CDR3 spans 14 residues. TCR beta VDJ and CDR3 were profiled, and genomic DNA was the template. TCRdb used MiXCR to reprocess the reads, holding one entry per CDR3 protein. The sample contains about 160,000 distinct CDR3 sequences, roughly half of which appear only once. Whole-study findings and limits: Patients and controls were found to share twenty-nine CD8+ CDR3 sequences.

Flow cytometry had shown expanded CD8+CD57+ cells in the patients chosen for sequencing. Each patient had severe acquired aplastic anemia. Blood was sampled before the patients had received any therapy. Sequenced input: sorted CD4+, CD8+, or CD8+CD57+ T cells (not recorded which) from PBMCs. The clonotype comes from a human donor with aplastic anemia. The chain carries TRBV5-5 and TRBJ1-1, with D perhaps TRBD1 (6 bases). The CDR3 region is CASSFWGLNTEAFF. CDR3 nucleotide sequence: TGTGCCAGCAGCTTCTGGGGGCTTAACACTGAAGCTTTCTTT.